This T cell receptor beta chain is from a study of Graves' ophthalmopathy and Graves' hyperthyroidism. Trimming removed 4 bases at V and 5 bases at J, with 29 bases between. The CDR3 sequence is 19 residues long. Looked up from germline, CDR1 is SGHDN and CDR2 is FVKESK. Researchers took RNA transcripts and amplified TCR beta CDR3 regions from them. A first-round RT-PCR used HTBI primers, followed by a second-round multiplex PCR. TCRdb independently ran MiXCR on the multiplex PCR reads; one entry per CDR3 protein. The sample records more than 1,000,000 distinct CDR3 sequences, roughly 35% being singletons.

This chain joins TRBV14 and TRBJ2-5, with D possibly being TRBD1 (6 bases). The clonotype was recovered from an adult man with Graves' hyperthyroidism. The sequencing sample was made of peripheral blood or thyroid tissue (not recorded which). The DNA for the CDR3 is TGTGCCAGCAGCCGAAGACAGGTCTGGCCTAGCCCCAGGATGGAGACCCAGTACTTC. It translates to CASSRRQVWPSPRMETQYF.